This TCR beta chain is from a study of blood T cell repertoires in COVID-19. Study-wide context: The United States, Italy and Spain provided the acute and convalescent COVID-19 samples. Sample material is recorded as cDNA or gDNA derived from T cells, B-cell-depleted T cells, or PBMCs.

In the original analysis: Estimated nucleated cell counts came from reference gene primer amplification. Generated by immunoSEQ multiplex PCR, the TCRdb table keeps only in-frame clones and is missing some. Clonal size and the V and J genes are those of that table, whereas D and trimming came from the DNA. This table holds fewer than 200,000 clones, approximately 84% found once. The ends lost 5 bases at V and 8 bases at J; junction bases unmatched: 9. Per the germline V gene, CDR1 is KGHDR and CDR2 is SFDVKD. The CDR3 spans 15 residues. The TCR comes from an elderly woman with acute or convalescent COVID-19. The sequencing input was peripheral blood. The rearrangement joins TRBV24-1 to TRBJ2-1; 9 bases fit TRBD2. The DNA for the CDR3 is TGTGCCACCAGTGGTGGTAGCGGGAGTGGCGATGAGCAGTTCTTC. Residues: CATSGGSGSGDEQFF.